This T cell receptor (beta chain) derives from a study of cytomegalovirus exposure and HLA in healthy donors. This CDR3 comprises 15 residues. V was clipped by 3 bases and J by 5 bases, with 13 bases between them. Per the germline V gene, CDR1 is MNHEY and CDR2 is SMNVEV (reference sequence). A word on this clone: The target antigen is unknown.

General study points: As a later analysis revealed, most CMV-associated TCR beta chains appeared HLA-restricted. Generally TCR sequences proved uncommon, though certain public TCRs appeared in numerous donors. The study reported that TCR beta sequences accurately predicted HLA-A and HLA-B alleles in most subjects. A later analysis reported that several of the most significant clusters appeared to be linked to common viral pathogens, among them Epstein-Barr virus.

A multiplex PCR was run with 60 Vbeta primers and 13 Jbeta primers. The assay was immunoSEQ multiplex PCR, and TCRdb's table has in-frame clones only and misses some. Among about 130,000 clones listed, approximately 72% were seen once. The sample comprised PBMCs. The receptor was derived from a human donor in good health. V gene TRBV27 combines with J gene TRBJ2-2; the D gene is possibly TRBD1 (6 bases). This CDR3 reads CASSFRTQGTGELFF. The DNA for the CDR3 is TGTGCCAGCAGTTTCCGGACCCAGGGGACCGGGGAGCTGTTTTTT.